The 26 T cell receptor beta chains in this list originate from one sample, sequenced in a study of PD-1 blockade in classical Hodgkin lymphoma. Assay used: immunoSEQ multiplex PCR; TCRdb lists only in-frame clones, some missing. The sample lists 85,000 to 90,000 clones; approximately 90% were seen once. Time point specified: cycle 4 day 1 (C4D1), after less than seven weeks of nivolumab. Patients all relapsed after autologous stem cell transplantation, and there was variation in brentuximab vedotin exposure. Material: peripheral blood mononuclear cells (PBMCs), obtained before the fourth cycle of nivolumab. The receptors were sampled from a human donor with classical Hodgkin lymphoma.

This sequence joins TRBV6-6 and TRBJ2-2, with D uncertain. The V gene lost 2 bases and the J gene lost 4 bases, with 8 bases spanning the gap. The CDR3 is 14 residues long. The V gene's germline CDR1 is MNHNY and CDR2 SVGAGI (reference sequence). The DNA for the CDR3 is TGTGCCAGCAGTTACGATCGGGTCACCGGGGAGCTGTTTTTT. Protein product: CASSYDRVTGELFF.

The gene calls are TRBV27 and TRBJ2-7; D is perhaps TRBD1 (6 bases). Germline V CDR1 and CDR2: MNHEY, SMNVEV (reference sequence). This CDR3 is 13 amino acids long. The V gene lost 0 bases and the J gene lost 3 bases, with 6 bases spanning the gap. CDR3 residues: CASSLSGGYEQYF. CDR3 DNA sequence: TGTGCCAGCAGTTTATCAGGGGGCTACGAGCAGTACTTC.

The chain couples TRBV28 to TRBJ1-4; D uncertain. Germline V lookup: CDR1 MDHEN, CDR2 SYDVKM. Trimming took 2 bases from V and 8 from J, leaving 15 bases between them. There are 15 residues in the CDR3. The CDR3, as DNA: TGTGCCAGCAGTTTAGTGGGCATAGCGGGCGAAAAACTGTTTTTT. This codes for CASSLVGIAGEKLFF.

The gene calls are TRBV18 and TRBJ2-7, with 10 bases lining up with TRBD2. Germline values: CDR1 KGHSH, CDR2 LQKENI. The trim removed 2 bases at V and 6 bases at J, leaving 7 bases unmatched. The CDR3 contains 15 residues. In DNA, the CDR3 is TGTGCCAGCTCACCAGATAGCGGGGGGATGAGCGAGCAGTACTTC. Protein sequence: CASSPDSGGMSEQYF.

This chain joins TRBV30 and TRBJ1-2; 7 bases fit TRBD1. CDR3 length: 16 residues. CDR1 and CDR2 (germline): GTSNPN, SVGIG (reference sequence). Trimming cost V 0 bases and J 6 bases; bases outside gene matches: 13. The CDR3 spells CAWSVPRNQGGNGYTF. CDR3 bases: TGTGCCTGGAGTGTACCCCGGAATCAGGGGGGTAATGGCTACACCTTC.

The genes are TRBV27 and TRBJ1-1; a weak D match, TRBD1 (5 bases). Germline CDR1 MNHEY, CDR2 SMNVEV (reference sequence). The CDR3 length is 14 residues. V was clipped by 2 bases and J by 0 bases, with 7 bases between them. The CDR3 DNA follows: TGTGCCAGCAGTTTAACAGGTTTGAACACTGAAGCTTTCTTT. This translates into CASSLTGLNTEAFF.

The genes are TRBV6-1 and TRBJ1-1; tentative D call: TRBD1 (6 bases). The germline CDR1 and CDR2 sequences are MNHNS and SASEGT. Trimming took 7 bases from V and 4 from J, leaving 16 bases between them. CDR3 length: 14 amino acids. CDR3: CASTNAARGTEAFF. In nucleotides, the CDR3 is TGTGCCAGCACAAACGCGGCCAGGGGCACTGAAGCTTTCTTT.

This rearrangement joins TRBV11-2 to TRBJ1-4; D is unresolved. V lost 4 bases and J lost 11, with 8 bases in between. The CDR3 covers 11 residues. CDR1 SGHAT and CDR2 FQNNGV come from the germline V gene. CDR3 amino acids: CASSSTLKLFF. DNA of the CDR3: TGTGCCAGCAGCTCCACGTTGAAACTGTTTTTT.

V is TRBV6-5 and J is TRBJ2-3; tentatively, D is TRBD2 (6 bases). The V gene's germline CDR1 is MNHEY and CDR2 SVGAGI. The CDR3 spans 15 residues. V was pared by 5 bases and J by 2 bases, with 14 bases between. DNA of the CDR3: TGTGCCAGCAGTAAATTGGGACTTTTCACAGATACGCAGTATTTT. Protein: CASSKLGLFTDTQYF.

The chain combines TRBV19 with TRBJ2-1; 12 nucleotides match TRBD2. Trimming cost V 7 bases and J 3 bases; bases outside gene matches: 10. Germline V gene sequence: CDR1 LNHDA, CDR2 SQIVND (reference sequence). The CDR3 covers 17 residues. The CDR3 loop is CASKSSGGAIGYNEQFF. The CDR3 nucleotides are TGTGCCAGTAAGTCTAGCGGGGGGGCAATAGGCTACAATGAGCAGTTCTTC. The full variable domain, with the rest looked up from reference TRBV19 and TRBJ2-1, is DGGITQSPKYLFRKEGQNVTLSCEQNLNHDAMYWYRQDPGQGLRLIYYSQIVNDFQKGDIAEGYSVSREKKESFPLTVTSAQKNPTAFYLCASKSSGGAIGYNEQFFGPGTRLTVL.

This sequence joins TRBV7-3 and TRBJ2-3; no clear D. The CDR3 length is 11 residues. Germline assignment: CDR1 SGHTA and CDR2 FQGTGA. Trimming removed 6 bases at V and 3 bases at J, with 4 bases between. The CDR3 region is CASRSTDTQYF. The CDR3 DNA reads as TGTGCCAGCAGGTCGACAGATACGCAGTATTTT.

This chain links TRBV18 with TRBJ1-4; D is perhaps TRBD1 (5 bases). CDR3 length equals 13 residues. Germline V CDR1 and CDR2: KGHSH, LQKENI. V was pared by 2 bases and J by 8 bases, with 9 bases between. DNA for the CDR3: TGTGCCAGCTCACCAGGGGGGAAGGAAAAACTGTTTTTT. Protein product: CASSPGGKEKLFF.

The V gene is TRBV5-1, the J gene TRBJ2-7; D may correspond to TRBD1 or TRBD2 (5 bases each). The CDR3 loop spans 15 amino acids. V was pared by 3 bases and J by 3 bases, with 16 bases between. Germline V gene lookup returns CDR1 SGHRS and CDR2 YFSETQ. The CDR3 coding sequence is TGCGCCAGCAGCTCTTCAACGGGACGAGGCTACGAGCAGTACTTC. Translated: CASSSSTGRGYEQYF.

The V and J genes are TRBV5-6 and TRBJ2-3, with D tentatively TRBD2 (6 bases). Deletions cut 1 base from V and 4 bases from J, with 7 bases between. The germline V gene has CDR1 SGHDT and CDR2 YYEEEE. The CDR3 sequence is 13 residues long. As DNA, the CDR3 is TGTGCCAGCAGCTTGTGGGGGGCAGATACGCAGTATTTT. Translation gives CASSLWGADTQYF.

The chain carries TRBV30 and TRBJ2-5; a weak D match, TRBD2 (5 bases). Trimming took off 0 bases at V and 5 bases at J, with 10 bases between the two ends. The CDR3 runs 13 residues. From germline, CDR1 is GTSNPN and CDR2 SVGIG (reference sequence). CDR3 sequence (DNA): TGTGCCTGGAGTGTAAGCCTAGCTGAGACCCAGTACTTC. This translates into CAWSVSLAETQYF.

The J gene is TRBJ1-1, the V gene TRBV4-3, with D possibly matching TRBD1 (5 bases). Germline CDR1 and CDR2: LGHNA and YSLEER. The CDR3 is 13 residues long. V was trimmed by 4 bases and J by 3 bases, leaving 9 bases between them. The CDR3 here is CASSLDRDTEAFF. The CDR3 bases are TGCGCCAGCAGCCTCGACAGAGACACTGAAGCTTTCTTT.

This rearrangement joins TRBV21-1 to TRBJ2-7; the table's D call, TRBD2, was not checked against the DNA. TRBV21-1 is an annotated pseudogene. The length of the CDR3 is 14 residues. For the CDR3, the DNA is TGTGCCAGCAGCCGTGCCCGGAGAAACTACGAGCAGTACTTC. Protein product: CASSRARRNYEQYF.

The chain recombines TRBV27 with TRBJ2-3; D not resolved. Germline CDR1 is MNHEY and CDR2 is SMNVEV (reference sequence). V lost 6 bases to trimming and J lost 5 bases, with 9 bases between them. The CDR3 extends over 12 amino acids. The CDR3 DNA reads TGTGCCAGCAGGGCCACGGTAGATACGCAGTATTTT. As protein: CASRATVDTQYF.

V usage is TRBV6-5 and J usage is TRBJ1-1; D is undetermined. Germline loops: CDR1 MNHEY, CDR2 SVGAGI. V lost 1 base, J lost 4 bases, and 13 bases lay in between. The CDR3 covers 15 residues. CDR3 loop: CASSYLGALPTEAFF. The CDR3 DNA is TGTGCCAGCAGTTACTTAGGCGCTTTACCCACTGAAGCTTTCTTT.

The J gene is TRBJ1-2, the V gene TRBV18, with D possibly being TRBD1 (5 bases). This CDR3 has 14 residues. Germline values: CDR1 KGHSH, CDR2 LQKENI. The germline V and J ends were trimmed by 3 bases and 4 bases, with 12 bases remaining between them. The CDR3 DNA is TGTGCCAGCTCACCGGGGACCCGGGGCTATGGCTACACCTTC. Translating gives CASSPGTRGYGYTF.

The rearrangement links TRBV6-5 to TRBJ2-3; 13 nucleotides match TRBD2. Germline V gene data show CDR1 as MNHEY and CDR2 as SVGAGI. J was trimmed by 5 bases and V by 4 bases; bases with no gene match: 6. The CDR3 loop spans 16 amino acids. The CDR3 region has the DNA TGTGCCAGCAGTTCCATACTAGCGGGGGGGCAAGATACGCAGTATTTT. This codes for CASSSILAGGQDTQYF.

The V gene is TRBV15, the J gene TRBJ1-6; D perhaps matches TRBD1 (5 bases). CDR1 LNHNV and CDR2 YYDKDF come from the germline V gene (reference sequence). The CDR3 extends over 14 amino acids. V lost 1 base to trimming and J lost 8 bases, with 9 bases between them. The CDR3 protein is CATSRGKGDSPLHF. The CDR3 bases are TGTGCCACCAGCAGAGGAAAAGGGGATTCACCCCTCCACTTT.

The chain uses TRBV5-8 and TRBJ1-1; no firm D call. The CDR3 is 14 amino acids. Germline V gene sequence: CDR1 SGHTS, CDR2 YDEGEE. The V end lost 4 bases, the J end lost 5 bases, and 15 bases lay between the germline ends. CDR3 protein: CASSQASGRTEAFF. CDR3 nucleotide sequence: TGTGCCAGCAGCCAAGCCTCGGGCCGAACTGAAGCTTTCTTT.

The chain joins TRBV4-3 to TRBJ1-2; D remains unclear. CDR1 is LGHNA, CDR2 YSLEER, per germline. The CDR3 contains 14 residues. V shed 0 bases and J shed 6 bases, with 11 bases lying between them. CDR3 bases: TGCGCCAGCAGCCAAGAAAGGAGGATCCATGGCTACACCTTC. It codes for CASSQERRIHGYTF.

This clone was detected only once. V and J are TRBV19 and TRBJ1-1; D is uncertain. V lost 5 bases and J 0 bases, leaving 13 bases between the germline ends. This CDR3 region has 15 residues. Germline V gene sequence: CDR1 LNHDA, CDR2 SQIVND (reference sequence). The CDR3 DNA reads TGTGCCAGTAGTCTTCGGAGTGCTATGAACACTGAAGCTTTCTTT. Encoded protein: CASSLRSAMNTEAFF.

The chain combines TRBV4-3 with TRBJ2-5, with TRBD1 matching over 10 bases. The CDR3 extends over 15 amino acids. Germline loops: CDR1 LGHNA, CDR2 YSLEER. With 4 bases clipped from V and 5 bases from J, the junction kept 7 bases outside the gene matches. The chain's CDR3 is CASSLGTGVGETQYF. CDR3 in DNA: TGCGCCAGCAGCCTTGGGACAGGGGTGGGGGAGACCCAGTACTTC.